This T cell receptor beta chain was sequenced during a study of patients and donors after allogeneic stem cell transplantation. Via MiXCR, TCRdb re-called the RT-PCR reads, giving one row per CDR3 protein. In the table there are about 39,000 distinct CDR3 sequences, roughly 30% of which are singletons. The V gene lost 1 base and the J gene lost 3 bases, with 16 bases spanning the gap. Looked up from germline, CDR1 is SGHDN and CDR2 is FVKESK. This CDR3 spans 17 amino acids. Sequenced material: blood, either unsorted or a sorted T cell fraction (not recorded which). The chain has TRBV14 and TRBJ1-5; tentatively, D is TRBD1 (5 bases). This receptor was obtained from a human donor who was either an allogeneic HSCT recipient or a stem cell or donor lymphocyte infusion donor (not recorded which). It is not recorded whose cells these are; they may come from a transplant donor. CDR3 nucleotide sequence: TGTGCCAGCAGCCAAGCCATCAGGGCCGCTCTCAATCAGCCCCAGCATTTT. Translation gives CASSQAIRAALNQPQHF.